The clone carrying this T cell receptor (beta chain) has only one observation. Antigen: not known. The data were produced by immunoSEQ multiplex PCR, yet TCRdb's version contains in-frame clones alone and is incomplete. The sample consists of 13,000 to 15,000 clones, 65% to 80% of them appearing once. Antigen-specific CD4+ T cell clonotypes were called by their expansion after viral peptide-pool culture in ViraFEST. Upon completion of roughly ten days in culture, CD4+ T cells were isolated. The infection with SARS-CoV-2 (confirmed by PCR) occurred in this person between March and December 2020. Each person got two doses of an mRNA SARS-CoV-2 vaccine, BNT162b2 or mRNA-1273. Wells containing a few million PBMC each were cultured with about 9 IU/ml IL-2 and 8 to 10 ug/ml peptides. IL-2 medium took the place of half the medium on both days 3 and 7. This sample is part of a study of vaccination effects on CD4 cells after COVID-19. For the study at large: Post-vaccine sample collection fell at a median of 72 days after the second dose. Study-wide results and limits: Clonal contraction was marked in infection- and vaccine-induced clones late after vaccination.

The germline V and J ends were trimmed by 3 bases and 2 bases, with 12 bases remaining between them. Germline CDR1 LNHNV, CDR2 YYDKDF (reference sequence). The CDR3 is 15 residues long. The sequencing here drew on CD4+ T cells from PBMCs cultured with HCoV-NL63 spike peptides, taken after COVID-19 vaccination. This chain links TRBV15 with TRBJ2-3, with D maybe TRBD1 (5 bases). This TCR was sampled from a human donor who had a prior SARS-CoV-2 infection. Here the CDR3 reads CATSSGETVTDTQYF. The CDR3 DNA reads as TGTGCCACCAGCAGCGGCGAGACAGTCACAGATACGCAGTATTTT.